This TCR beta chain is from a study of a mutant IDH1 vaccine in newly diagnosed glioma. Study background: Of treated patients, roughly 62% were men and 37.5% women, averaging roughly 37 years. Findings of the study overall: Most patients, approximately 93%, showed vaccine-induced immune responses.

As concerns this clone: The antigen is unknown.

Time point here: week 47, end of study. Topical imiquimod accompanied each vaccine dose, which consisted of 300 ug of mutant IDH1 20-mer peptide. Donor tumors were new WHO grade 3 or 4 IDH1-mutant, ATRX-lost astrocytomas. Here immunoSEQ multiplex PCR was the method, and the copy in TCRdb shows in-frame clones only, minus some. The sample carries about 62,000 clones, around 83% recorded once. The receptor was isolated from a man aged 25-45 years with glioma. The input for sequencing was PBMCs, taken from a glioma patient whose treatment included an IDH1 peptide vaccine.

The CDR3, as DNA: TGCAGCACCGAAGCGGGGGCTCTGACAGATACGCAGTATTTT. Its protein product is CSTEAGALTDTQYF. The chain is built from TRBV29-1 and TRBJ2-3, with 8 nucleotides matching TRBD2. Germline V gives CDR1 SQVTM, CDR2 ANQGSEA. CDR3 length equals 14 residues. The V gene end was trimmed by 8 bases and the J gene end by 3 bases; junction bases not matched to a gene: 10.